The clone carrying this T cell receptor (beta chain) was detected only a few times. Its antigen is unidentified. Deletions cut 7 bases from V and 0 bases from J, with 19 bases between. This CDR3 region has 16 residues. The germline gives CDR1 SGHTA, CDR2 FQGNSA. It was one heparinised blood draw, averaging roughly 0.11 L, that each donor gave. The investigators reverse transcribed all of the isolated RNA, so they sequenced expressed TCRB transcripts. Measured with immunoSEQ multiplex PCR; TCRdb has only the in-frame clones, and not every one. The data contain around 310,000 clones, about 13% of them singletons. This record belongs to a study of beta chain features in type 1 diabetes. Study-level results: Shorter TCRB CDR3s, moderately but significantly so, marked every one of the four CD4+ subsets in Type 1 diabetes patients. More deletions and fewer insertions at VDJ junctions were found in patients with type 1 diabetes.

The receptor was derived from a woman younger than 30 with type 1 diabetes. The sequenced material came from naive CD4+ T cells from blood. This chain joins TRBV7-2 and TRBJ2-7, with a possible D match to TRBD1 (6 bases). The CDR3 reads CASTTWPGQISYEQYF. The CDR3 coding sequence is TGTGCCAGCACCACTTGGCCGGGACAAATCTCCTACGAGCAGTACTTC.